This TCR beta chain stems from a study of shared clonotypes between healthy human individuals (TCRdb year 2020). As for the study more broadly: The cohort comprised two women and a few men aged 18 to 49 years. Libraries were prepared and TCR repertoires were sequenced by different laboratories using diverse techniques, in order to increase sequencing depth and limit assay-specific biases. The study deeply sequenced blood TCR repertoires of about 5 healthy adults to estimate repertoire size and the extent of clonotype sharing between individuals. Per donor, leukapheresis produced somewhere between about 0.9 and 9.5 billion PBMCs. For each donor, CD4 naive and CD4 memory were each given three plates, CD8 naive was given two plates, and CD8 memory was given one plate.

The donors were healthy, HIV-negative adults with no recently reported acute infections or vaccinations. Every donor was a Caucasian adult living in Nashville, Tennessee, USA. CD4+ T cells were enriched by magnetic negative selection; naive cells were then positively selected on CD45RA, and the negative fraction formed the memory subset. Blood was obtained by leukapheresis, after which PBMCs were separated by Ficoll-Histopaque density gradient centrifugation and cryopreserved in liquid nitrogen vapor phase. Analytical flow cytometry was used to check the purity and quantity of every magnetically sorted T cell population. Genomic DNA was isolated from each sorted fraction and quantified by UV absorbance on a Nanodrop 2000c. On this clone: The antigen this receptor binds is unknown. Base qualities are not recorded, but no much larger clone differs from it by a single base.

V ends up 6 bases short and J 0 bases short, with an unmatched junction base count of 10. Reading from cysteine to phenylalanine, the CDR3 counts 16 amino acids. Only the CDR3 portion is preserved as DNA: 48 bases, with reading frame beginning at the first base. CDR1 and CDR2 (SGHVS, FQNEAQ) derive from the germline V gene. TCR CDR3 regions were amplified from genomic DNA by multiplex PCR using the deep immunoSEQ assay. Extracted genomic DNA from each cell subset was spread evenly across all wells of several immunoSEQ 96-well plates, with each plate serving as a replicate. Each replicate PCR for sorted subsets received about 220 ng genomic DNA, equal to tens of thousands of T cell genomes. Purified libraries were quantified with a Qubit 3.0 fluorometer, sized on a Bioanalyzer 2100, and re-quantified with the KAPA Library Quantification kit. Every immunoSEQ 96-well plate was sequenced on a dedicated single-read 150-cycle Illumina NextSeq 550 flow cell. The original pipeline was this. Because only junctional sequences without quality scores were contained in the immunoSEQ output, filtering matching that applied to full-length reads could not be performed. Sequences were annotated with PyIR, a Python wrapper for IgBLAST v1.9, using IMGT germline references to assign V/J genes and CDR3. Reads were removed for weak V/J assignments (E-value above 1e-6), missing CDR3, stop codons, out-of-frame junctions, or ambiguous translated residues. V3J clonotypes were defined by identical inferred V gene, J gene, and CDR3 amino acid sequence. To compute the percentage overlap between repertoires, the number of shared unique clonotypes was divided by the size of the smaller repertoire. Three approaches were used to assess repertoire richness: RTK rarefaction, the Chao1 estimator, and Recon v2.1 estimates of unobserved clonotypes. For all TCRbeta clonotypes obtained by the gDNA method from a few donors, generation probabilities were computed with OLGA. The table was pulled from immuneACCESS by TCRdb, which kept in-frame rearrangements only. Such tables lose some clones; where checked, under half of the loss comes from unresolved V genes, and the rest has no known cause. V and J calls and clone size are those listed in that table; D and trimming were worked out from the DNA. This sample comprises around 2.5 million clones, roughly 93% of them detected only once. Of the sample, 0.36% falls within the top ten clones.

The paper's findings and limits, for the study overall: The small number of donors limited the genetic and exposure-history diversity represented. Rarefaction of sorted-subset datasets indicated incomplete sequencing despite the large sequencing depth. About 5% of naive CD4, 3.5% of naive CD8, roughly 2.4% of memory CD4, and around 0.4% of memory CD8 clonotypes were shared across several donors. Compared with non-shared clonotypes, clonotypes shared by all four sorted-subset donors had higher generation probabilities. Pairwise subsampling led to the expectation that sequencing depth would affect the degree of clonotype sharing among donors. Sampling was restricted to blood, and TCR repertoires in tissues likely differ from the TCR repertoires found in blood. Naive subsets generally had larger estimated clonotype richness than memory subsets did.

The chain joins TRBV7-8 to TRBJ2-7; 8 bases in between match TRBD1. This clonotype was obtained from a man between 18 and 35 years old in good health. Some clones in this sample may be carry-over from other donors' samples. The specimen sequenced was naive CD4+ T cells from PBMCs. What the cell subset or site label conveys for this sample: CD45RA+ positively selected. The sequenced DNA: TGTGCCAGCAGACTTGACAGGGGAGTGGGCTCCTACGAGCAGTACTTC. This sequence encodes CASRLDRGVGSYEQYF.